The 10 T cell receptor beta chains presented below share a single source sample, sequenced in a study of type 1 regulatory T cells. One entry per CDR3 protein results from TCRdb running MiXCR on the reads. The table has under 85,000 distinct CDR3 sequences, about 50% seen once. Their antigens are not known. The material sequenced was cultured non-Tr1 T cells, either the whole culture or a sorted T cell fraction (not recorded which). The receptors shown here come from a human donor in good health.

This clonotype was seen only a few times. The J gene is TRBJ2-7, the V gene TRBV3-1; perhaps TRBD2 as D (5 bases). This CDR3 is built from 15 residues. The germline V gene has CDR1 LGHDT and CDR2 YNNKEL (reference sequence). V was pared by 0 bases and J by 2 bases, with 11 bases between. CDR3 residues: CASSQDTSGAYEQYF. CDR3 nucleotide sequence: TGTGCCAGCAGCCAAGATACGAGCGGAGCCTACGAGCAGTACTTC.

This clonotype was seen only once. This sequence may be a read error, since a much larger clone differs from it by one base. V is TRBV7-3 and J is TRBJ2-1; 8 bases fit TRBD2. The CDR3 extends over 16 amino acids. Germline V gene data show CDR1 as SGHTA and CDR2 as FQGTGA. V shed 5 bases, J shed 0 bases, and the junction held 6 bases outside the gene matches. This chain's CDR3 is CASSPGGSGSYNEQFF. In DNA form, the CDR3 reads TGTGCCAGCAGCCCGGGAGGGTCTGGCTCCTACAATGAGCAGTTCTTC. The whole variable domain, filled in from reference TRBV7-3 and TRBJ2-1, reads GAGVSQTPSNKVTEKGKYVELRCDPISGHTALYWYRQSLGQGPEFLIYFQGTGAADDSGLPNDRFFAVRPEGSVSTLKIQRTERGDSAVYLCASSPGGSGSYNEQFFGPGTRLTVL.

The V call is TRBV19, the J call TRBJ1-4, with D tentatively TRBD1 (5 bases). CDR3 length: 14 residues. Germline V gives CDR1 LNHDA, CDR2 SQIVND (reference sequence). Trimming left V 10 bases short and J 8 bases short, with 20 bases between. CDR3 amino acids: CATSTIGDREKLFF. CDR3 in DNA: TGTGCCACCTCTACGATAGGGGACCGCGAAAAACTGTTTTTT. Filled out from reference TRBV19 and TRBJ1-4, the complete variable domain reads DGGITQSPKYLFRKEGQNVTLSCEQNLNHDAMYWYRQDPGQGLRLIYYSQIVNDFQKGDIAEGYSVSREKKESFPLTVTSAQKNPTAFYLCATSTIGDREKLFFGSGTQLSVL.

In its sample, this clonotype was seen a few times. V usage is TRBV5-4 and J usage is TRBJ2-5; possibly TRBD2 for D (5 bases). CDR3 length: 16 residues. Germline CDR1 reads SGHNT; CDR2 reads YYREEE (reference sequence). Trimming cost V 0 bases and J 3 bases, with 15 bases left between them. For the CDR3, the DNA is TGTGCCAGCAGCTTGGCCTCGGAGGTCGGTAAAGAGACCCAGTACTTC. It codes for CASSLASEVGKETQYF.

This chain connects TRBV7-9 to TRBJ1-2, with D perhaps matching TRBD1 (5 bases). V was clipped by 2 bases and J by 0 bases, with 16 bases between them. Per the germline V gene, CDR1 is SEHNR and CDR2 is FQNEAQ (reference sequence). The CDR3 consists of 17 residues. The chain's CDR3 is CASSLLVGTTTNYGYTF. The CDR3 region has the DNA TGTGCCAGCAGCTTATTGGTGGGGACCACGACTAACTATGGCTACACCTTC.

The V and J genes are TRBV7-9 and TRBJ1-6; no firm D call. V was cut by 1 base and J by 5 bases, with 6 bases left in between. The CDR3 is 14 residues long. Germline V gene lookup returns CDR1 SEHNR and CDR2 FQNEAQ (reference sequence). Here the CDR3 DNA reads TGTGCCAGCAGCTTAGTTCAGGATAATTCACCCCTCCACTTT. Residues: CASSLVQDNSPLHF.

This clonotype was picked up a small number of times. The V and J genes are TRBV20-1 and TRBJ1-2; D may be TRBD1 (5 bases). The V gene lost 3 bases and the J gene lost 4 bases, with 9 bases spanning the gap. CDR3 size: 12 residues. Looked up from germline, CDR1 is DFQATT and CDR2 is SNEGSKA (reference sequence). CDR3 residues: CSASTGAYGYTF. In DNA, the CDR3 is TGCAGTGCTAGTACAGGAGCCTATGGCTACACCTTC.

V usage is TRBV6-6 and J usage is TRBJ2-1, with 7 bases lining up with TRBD1. Trimming cost V 4 bases and J 10 bases; bases outside gene matches: 7. Per germline, CDR1 MNHNY and CDR2 SVGAGI (reference sequence). The CDR3 is made up of 13 amino acids. In DNA, the CDR3 is TGTGCCAGCAGTTCCCAGGGGGTCCGGGAGCAGTTCTTC. Protein product: CASSSQGVREQFF.

V and J are TRBV7-2 and TRBJ2-3; D unclear. This CDR3 region has 14 residues. The germline V gene has CDR1 SGHTA and CDR2 FQGNSA. The V and J ends lost 5 bases and 2 bases respectively, with 11 bases between them. CDR3 protein: CASSLPSPTDTQYF. The DNA for the CDR3 is TGTGCCAGCAGCCTTCCGAGTCCCACAGATACGCAGTATTTT.

The chain uses TRBV7-2 and TRBJ2-3, with D tentatively TRBD2 (6 bases). This CDR3 is 14 amino acids long. Germline V lookup: CDR1 SGHTA, CDR2 FQGNSA. V was trimmed by 6 bases and J by 2 bases, leaving 12 bases between them. In nucleotides, the CDR3 is TGTGCCAGCAGGCTCGGGGGAGCCACAGATACGCAGTATTTT. This sequence encodes CASRLGGATDTQYF.